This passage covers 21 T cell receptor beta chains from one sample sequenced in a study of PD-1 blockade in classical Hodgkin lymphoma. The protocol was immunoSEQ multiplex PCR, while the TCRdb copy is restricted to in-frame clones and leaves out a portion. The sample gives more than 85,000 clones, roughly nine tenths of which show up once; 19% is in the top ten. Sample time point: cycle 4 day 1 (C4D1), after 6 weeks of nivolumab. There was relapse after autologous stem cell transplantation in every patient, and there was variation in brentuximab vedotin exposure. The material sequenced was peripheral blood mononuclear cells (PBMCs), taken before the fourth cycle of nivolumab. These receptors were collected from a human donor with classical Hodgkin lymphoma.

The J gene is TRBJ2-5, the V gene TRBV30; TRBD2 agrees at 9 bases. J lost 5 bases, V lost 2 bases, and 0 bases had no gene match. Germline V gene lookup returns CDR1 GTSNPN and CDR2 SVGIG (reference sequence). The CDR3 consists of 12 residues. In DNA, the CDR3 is TGTGCCTGGAGTAGCGGGAGGGAGACCCAGTACTTC. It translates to CAWSSGRETQYF.

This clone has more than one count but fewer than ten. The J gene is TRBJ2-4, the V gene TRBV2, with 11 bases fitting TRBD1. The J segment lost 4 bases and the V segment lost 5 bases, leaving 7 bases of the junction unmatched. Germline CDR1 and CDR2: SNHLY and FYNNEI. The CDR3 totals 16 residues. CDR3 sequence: CASSPGTGGSKNIQYF. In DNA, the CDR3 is TGTGCCAGCAGTCCTGGGACAGGGGGTAGTAAAAACATTCAGTACTTC.

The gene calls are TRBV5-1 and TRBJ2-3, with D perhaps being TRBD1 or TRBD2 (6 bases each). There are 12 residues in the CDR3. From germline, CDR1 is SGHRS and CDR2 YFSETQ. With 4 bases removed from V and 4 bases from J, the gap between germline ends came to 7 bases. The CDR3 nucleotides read TGCGCCAGCAGCAGGGGGGCAGATACGCAGTATTTT. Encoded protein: CASSRGADTQYF.

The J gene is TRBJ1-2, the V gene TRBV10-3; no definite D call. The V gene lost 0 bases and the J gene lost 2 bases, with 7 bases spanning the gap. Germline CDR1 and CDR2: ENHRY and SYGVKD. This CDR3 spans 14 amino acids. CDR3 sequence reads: CAISESQENYGYTF. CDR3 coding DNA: TGTGCCATCAGTGAGTCGCAGGAAAACTATGGCTACACCTTC.

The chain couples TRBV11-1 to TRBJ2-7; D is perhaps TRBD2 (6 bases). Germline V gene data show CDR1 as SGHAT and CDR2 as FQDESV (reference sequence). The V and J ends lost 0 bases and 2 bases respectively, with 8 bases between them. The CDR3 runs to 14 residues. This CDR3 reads CASSLAGGPYEQYF. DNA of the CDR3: TGTGCCAGCAGCTTAGCGGGGGGACCCTACGAGCAGTACTTC.

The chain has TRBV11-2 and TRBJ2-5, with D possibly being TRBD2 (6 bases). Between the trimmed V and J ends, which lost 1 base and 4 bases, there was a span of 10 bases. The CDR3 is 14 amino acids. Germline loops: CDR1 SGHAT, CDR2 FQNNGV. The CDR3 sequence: CASSLAGEGETQYF. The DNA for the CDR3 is TGTGCCAGCAGCTTAGCGGGAGAGGGAGAGACCCAGTACTTC.

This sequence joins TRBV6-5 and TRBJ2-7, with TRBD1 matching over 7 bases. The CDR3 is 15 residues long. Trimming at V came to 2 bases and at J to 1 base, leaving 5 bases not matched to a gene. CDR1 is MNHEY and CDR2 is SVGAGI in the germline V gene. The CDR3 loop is CASSYPGGLSYEQYF. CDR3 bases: TGTGCCAGCAGTTACCCAGGGGGTCTGTCCTACGAGCAGTACTTC.

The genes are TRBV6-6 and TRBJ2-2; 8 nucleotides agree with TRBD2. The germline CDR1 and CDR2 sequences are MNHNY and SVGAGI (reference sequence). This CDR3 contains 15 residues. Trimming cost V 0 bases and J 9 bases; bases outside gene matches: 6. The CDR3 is CASSYSREGRRELFF. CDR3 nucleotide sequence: TGTGCCAGCAGTTACTCCCGGGAGGGACGGCGGGAGCTGTTTTTT.

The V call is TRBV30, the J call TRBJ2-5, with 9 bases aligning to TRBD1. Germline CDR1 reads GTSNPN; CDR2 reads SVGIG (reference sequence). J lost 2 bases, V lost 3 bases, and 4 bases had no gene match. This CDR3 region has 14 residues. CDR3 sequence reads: CAWSLGQGQETQYF. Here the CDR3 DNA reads TGTGCCTGGAGCCTCGGACAGGGGCAAGAGACCCAGTACTTC.

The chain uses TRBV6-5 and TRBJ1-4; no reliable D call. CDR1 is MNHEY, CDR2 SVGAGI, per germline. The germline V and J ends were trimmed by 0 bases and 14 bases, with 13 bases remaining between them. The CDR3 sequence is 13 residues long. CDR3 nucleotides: TGTGCCAGCAGTTACTCGGGAGATAAATCGCTGTTTTTT. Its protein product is CASSYSGDKSLFF.

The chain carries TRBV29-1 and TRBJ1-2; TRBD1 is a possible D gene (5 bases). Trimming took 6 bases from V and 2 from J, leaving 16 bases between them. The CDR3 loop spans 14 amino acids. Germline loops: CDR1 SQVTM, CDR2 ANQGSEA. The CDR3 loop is CSVPMRGTNYGYTF. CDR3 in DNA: TGCAGCGTCCCCATGAGGGGAACGAACTATGGCTACACCTTC.

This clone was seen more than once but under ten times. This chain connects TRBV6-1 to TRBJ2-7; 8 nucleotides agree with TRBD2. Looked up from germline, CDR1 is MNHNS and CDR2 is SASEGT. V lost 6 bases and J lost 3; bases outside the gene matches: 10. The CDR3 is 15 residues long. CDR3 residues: CASSLKLAEGYEQYF. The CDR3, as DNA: TGTGCCAGCAGCCTCAAACTAGCGGAGGGCTACGAGCAGTACTTC.

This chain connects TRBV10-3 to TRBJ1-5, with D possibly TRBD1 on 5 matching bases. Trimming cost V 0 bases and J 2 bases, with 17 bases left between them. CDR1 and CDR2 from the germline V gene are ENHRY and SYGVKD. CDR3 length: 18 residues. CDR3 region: CAISESIIRLGGNQPQHF. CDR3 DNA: TGTGCCATCAGTGAGTCGATTATCCGGTTAGGGGGCAATCAGCCCCAGCATTTT.

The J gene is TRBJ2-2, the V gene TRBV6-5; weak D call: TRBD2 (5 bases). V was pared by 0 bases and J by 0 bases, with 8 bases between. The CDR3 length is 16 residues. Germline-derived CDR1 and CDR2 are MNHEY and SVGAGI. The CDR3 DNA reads TGTGCCAGCAGTTACTCTCCAGCGGCGAACACCGGGGAGCTGTTTTTT. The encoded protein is CASSYSPAANTGELFF.

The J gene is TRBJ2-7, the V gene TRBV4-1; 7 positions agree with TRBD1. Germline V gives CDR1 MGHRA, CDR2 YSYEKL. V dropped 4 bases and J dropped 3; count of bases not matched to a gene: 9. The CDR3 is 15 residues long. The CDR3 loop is CASSRELGQLYEQYF. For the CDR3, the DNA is TGCGCCAGCAGCCGCGAACTGGGACAGCTCTACGAGCAGTACTTC.

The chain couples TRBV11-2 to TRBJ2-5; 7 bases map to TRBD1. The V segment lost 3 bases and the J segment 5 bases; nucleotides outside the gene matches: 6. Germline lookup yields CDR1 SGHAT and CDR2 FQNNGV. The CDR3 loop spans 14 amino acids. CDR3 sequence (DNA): TGTGCCAGCAGCTTGCTTGGACAGGAGGAGACCCAGTACTTC. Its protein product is CASSLLGQEETQYF.

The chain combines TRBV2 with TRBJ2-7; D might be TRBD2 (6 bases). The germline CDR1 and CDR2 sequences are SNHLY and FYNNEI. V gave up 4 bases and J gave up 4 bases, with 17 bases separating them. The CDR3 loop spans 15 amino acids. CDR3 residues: CASSVGAGPNYEQYF. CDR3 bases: TGTGCCAGCAGTGTCGGGGCGGGACCGAATTACGAGCAGTACTTC.

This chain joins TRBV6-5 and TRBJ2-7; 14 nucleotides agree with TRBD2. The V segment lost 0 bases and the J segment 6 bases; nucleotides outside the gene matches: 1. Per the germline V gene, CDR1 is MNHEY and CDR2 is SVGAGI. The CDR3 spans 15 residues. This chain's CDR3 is CASSYSTSGRGEQYF. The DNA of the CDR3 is TGTGCCAGCAGTTACTCGACTAGCGGGAGGGGCGAGCAGTACTTC.

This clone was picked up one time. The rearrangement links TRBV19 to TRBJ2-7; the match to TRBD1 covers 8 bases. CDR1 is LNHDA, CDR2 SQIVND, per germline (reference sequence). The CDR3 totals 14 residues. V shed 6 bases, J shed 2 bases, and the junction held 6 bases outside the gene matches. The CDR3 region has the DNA TGTGCCAGTAGGCCAGGGGGCTACACCTACGAGCAGTACTTC. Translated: CASRPGGYTYEQYF.

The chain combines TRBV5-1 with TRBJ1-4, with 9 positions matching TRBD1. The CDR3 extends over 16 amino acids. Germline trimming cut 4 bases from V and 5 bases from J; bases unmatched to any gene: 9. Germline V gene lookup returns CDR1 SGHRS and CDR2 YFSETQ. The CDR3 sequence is CASSLPRDRENEKLFF. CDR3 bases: TGCGCCAGCAGCCTTCCCCGGGACAGGGAAAATGAAAAACTGTTTTTT.

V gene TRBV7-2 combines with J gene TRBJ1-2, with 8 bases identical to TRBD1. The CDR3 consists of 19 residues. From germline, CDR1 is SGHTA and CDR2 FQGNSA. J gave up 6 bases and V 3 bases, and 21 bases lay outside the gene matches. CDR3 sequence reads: CASSLPSKTGAFLYDGYTF. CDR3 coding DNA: TGTGCCAGCAGCTTGCCCTCGAAGACAGGGGCCTTTCTTTATGATGGCTACACCTTC.